What follows describes a single T cell receptor (beta chain). Clones were sequenced by immunoSEQ multiplex PCR, and TCRdb holds only the in-frame ones, with some missing. The table has about 400,000 clones, around 87% seen once. The sample belongs to a study of blood T cell repertoires in COVID-19. On the study more broadly: PBMCs, B-cell-depleted T cells, or T cells were the source of the cDNA or gDNA that made up the material.

The CDR3 covers 15 residues. V lost 5 bases to trimming and J lost 4 bases; unmatched junction nucleotides: 7. Germline V gene sequence: CDR1 SEHNR, CDR2 FQNEAQ (reference sequence). This chain links TRBV7-9 with TRBJ2-5; the match to TRBD1 covers 10 bases. The clonotype was recovered from a human donor in a cohort sampled during active COVID-19. What was sequenced was peripheral blood. The CDR3 coding sequence is TGTGCCAGCAGCCGCGGGGACAGGGGAGGAGAGACCCAGTACTTC. Protein sequence: CASSRGDRGGETQYF.